The 8 T cell receptor beta chains presented below share a single source sample, sequenced in a study of T cells after yellow fever vaccination. Via MiXCR, TCRdb re-called the 5' RACE reads, giving one row per CDR3 protein. Here the sample spans 510,000 or so distinct CDR3 sequences, under 25% being singletons. The sequencing here drew on PBMCs, taken 15 days after the yellow fever booster vaccination. These receptors came from a man aged 25 to 40 who received the YFV17D yellow fever vaccine.

This rearrangement joins TRBV19 to TRBJ2-3, with D tentatively TRBD1 (5 bases). Trimming left V 3 bases short and J 5 bases short, with 12 bases between. The CDR3 runs 14 residues. The germline CDR1 and CDR2 sequences are LNHDA and SQIVND (reference sequence). The CDR3 nucleotides are TGTGCCAGTAGTATCGGCCCAGGGAAAGATACGCAGTATTTT. This gives the protein CASSIGPGKDTQYF. Based on the CDR3 plus reference TRBV19 and TRBJ2-3, the full variable domain is DGGITQSPKYLFRKEGQNVTLSCEQNLNHDAMYWYRQDPGQGLRLIYYSQIVNDFQKGDIAEGYSVSREKKESFPLTVTSAQKNPTAFYLCASSIGPGKDTQYFGPGTRLTVL.

This clonotype appeared many times. Here the CDR3 reads CASSLAGASYEQYF. CDR3 DNA: TGTGCCAGCAGTTTGGCGGGGGCCTCCTACGAGCAGTACTTC. The chain has TRBV28 and TRBJ2-7, with TRBD2 as a possible D gene (7 bases). The germline V gene encodes CDR1 MDHEN and CDR2 SYDVKM. This CDR3 comprises 14 residues. V was pared by 3 bases and J by 0 bases, with 9 bases between.

This clonotype was picked up a small number of times. The chain is built from TRBV15 and TRBJ2-3; D remains unclear. This CDR3 comprises 13 residues. Germline lookup yields CDR1 LNHNV and CDR2 YYDKDF (reference sequence). Deletions cut 0 bases from V and 5 bases from J, with 6 bases between. The DNA for the CDR3 is TGTGCCACCAGCAGAGATTTTCTAGATACGCAGTATTTT. It specifies CATSRDFLDTQYF.

The chain couples TRBV20-1 to TRBJ2-7, with a weak D call TRBD2 (6 bases). V was pared by 3 bases and J by 3 bases, with 12 bases between. In germline, CDR1 is DFQATT, CDR2 SNEGSKA (reference sequence). This CDR3 has 13 residues. Here the CDR3 reads CSASRDSYYEQYF. DNA of the CDR3: TGCAGTGCTAGCCGGGACTCATACTACGAGCAGTACTTC.

This clonotype was detected only a few times. The chain recombines TRBV7-9 with TRBJ2-5; D unclear. Germline V gene sequence: CDR1 SEHNR, CDR2 FQNEAQ (reference sequence). V gave up 6 bases and J gave up 2 bases, with 16 bases separating them. This CDR3 is 15 amino acids long. The CDR3 bases are TGTGCCAGCAGACCGATTGAGGTACTTCAAGAGACCCAGTACTTC. It translates to CASRPIEVLQETQYF.

This clonotype was found many times. The chain joins TRBV12-3 or TRBV12-4 to TRBJ2-7, with D hard to call. The CDR3 spans 12 residues. With 5 bases removed from V and 0 bases from J, the gap between germline ends came to 5 bases. The CDR3 coding sequence is TGTGCCAGCAGTCCGGACTCCTACGAGCAGTACTTC. Amino acid sequence: CASSPDSYEQYF.

V gene TRBV5-1 combines with J gene TRBJ2-3; tentatively, D is TRBD1 (9 bases). The V end lost 4 bases, the J end lost 6 bases, and 24 bases lay between the germline ends. The CDR3 is made up of 17 amino acids. CDR1 and CDR2 from the germline V gene are SGHRS and YFSETQ. CDR3 loop: CASSVGTGTRRRDTQYF. The CDR3 DNA follows: TGCGCCAGCAGCGTAGGGACAGGGACTAGAAGGAGGGATACGCAGTATTTT.

The chain carries TRBV27 and TRBJ2-2; the D is unclear. The V and J ends lost 3 bases and 0 bases respectively, with 11 bases between them. This CDR3 contains 16 residues. Per germline, CDR1 MNHEY and CDR2 SMNVEV (reference sequence). Here the CDR3 reads CASSFRSVPNTGELFF. The CDR3 region has the DNA TGTGCCAGCAGTTTTCGGTCAGTTCCGAACACCGGGGAGCTGTTTTTT.